Below, 4 T cell receptor beta chains from the same sample are listed, as sequenced in a study of long-term antiretroviral therapy in people with HIV. Investigators performed immunoSEQ version v3.0 at survey level. TCRdb's copy holds only in-frame clones and misses some; the assay was immunoSEQ multiplex PCR. The sample records around 20,000 clones, over 65% being singletons. Material: unsorted PBMCs, obtained 0.5 years before starting antiretroviral therapy. The receptors stem from a woman aged 45-65 years with HIV.

The V and J genes are TRBV5-6 and TRBJ2-3; 10 nucleotides line up with TRBD2. Trimming removed 4 bases from V and 3 bases from J; junction bases left unmatched: 8. CDR1 is SGHDT and CDR2 is YYEEEE in the germline V gene. The CDR3 sequence is 16 residues long. CDR3 nucleotides: TGTGCCAGCAGCGCCACTAGCGGGGCTAGAACAGATACGCAGTATTTT. Encoded protein: CASSATSGARTDTQYF.

The chain couples TRBV30 to TRBJ2-5; D is ambiguous. This CDR3 is 12 amino acids long. Trimming pared 1 base from V and 5 bases from J, leaving 8 bases between. From germline, CDR1 is GTSNPN and CDR2 SVGIG (reference sequence). This chain's CDR3 is CAWSARTETQYF. The DNA of the CDR3 is TGTGCCTGGAGTGCCAGGACCGAGACCCAGTACTTC.

The chain has TRBV5-4 and TRBJ2-7, with D hard to call. Deletions cut 2 bases from V and 6 bases from J, with 6 bases between. The germline V gene encodes CDR1 SGHNT and CDR2 YYREEE (reference sequence). CDR3 length: 11 residues. The CDR3 here is CASSLTGEQYF. DNA for the CDR3: TGTGCCAGCAGCTTAACGGGCGAGCAGTACTTC.

V usage is TRBV27 and J usage is TRBJ2-7; 10 positions agree with TRBD1. CDR1 is MNHEY and CDR2 is SMNVEV in the germline V gene (reference sequence). V shed 4 bases, J shed 3 bases, and the junction held 9 bases outside the gene matches. The CDR3 is 16 amino acids. The chain's CDR3 is CASSSTDRGADYEQYF. For the CDR3, the DNA is TGTGCCAGCAGTTCAACGGACAGGGGGGCGGACTACGAGCAGTACTTC.